The 22 T cell receptor beta chains below all came from one sample that was sequenced in a study of blood T cell repertoires in COVID-19. The data were produced by immunoSEQ multiplex PCR, yet TCRdb's version contains in-frame clones alone and is incomplete. The table lists under 120,000 clones, about 88% of them singletons. Sequenced sample: peripheral blood. Source of these receptors: a human donor in a cohort sampled during active COVID-19.

CDR3 sequence reads: CASSPTSLQETQYF. CDR3 nucleotide sequence: TGCGCCAGCAGTCCTACTAGTCTCCAAGAGACCCAGTACTTC. The V and J genes are TRBV10-2 and TRBJ2-5; tentative D call: TRBD2 (5 bases). The V and J ends lost 5 bases and 1 base respectively, with 11 bases between them. Germline V gives CDR1 WSHSY, CDR2 SAAADI. The CDR3 runs to 14 residues.

The J gene is TRBJ2-7, the V gene TRBV3-1 (or the pseudogene TRBV3-2); 7 nucleotides line up with TRBD2. After removal of 7 bases from V and 4 bases from J, the junction contained 10 bases not matched to a gene. There are 14 residues in the CDR3. Germline lookup yields CDR1 LGHDT and CDR2 YNNKEL (reference sequence). The CDR3 here is CASTPGGLGYEQYF. In DNA form, the CDR3 reads TGTGCCAGCACTCCGGGGGGTTTAGGGTACGAGCAGTACTTC.

The rearrangement uses TRBV11-2 and TRBJ2-7, with TRBD2 matching over 12 bases. V shed 1 base and J 5 bases; nucleotides not matched to a gene: 3. This CDR3 has 15 residues. The germline V gene encodes CDR1 SGHAT and CDR2 FQNNGV. The CDR3: CASSLGLAGVDEQYF. CDR3 sequence (DNA): TGTGCCAGCAGCTTAGGACTAGCGGGAGTCGACGAGCAGTACTTC.

The rearrangement uses TRBV30 and TRBJ2-7; tentative D call: TRBD1 (5 bases). Trimming removed 2 bases from V and 4 bases from J, with 9 bases in between. This CDR3 spans 12 amino acids. The V gene's germline CDR1 is GTSNPN and CDR2 SVGIG (reference sequence). CDR3 coding DNA: TGTGCCTGGAGTCATGACAGATACGAGCAGTACTTC. Its translation is CAWSHDRYEQYF.

The V call is TRBV28, the J call TRBJ2-3; TRBD1 matches 8 bases. The CDR3 is 14 amino acids. J was trimmed by 0 bases and V by 6 bases; bases with no gene match: 2. Germline V gene sequence: CDR1 MDHEN, CDR2 SYDVKM. The CDR3 DNA sequence: TGTGCCAGCAGGGACAGGGTTAGCACAGATACGCAGTATTTT. Residues: CASRDRVSTDTQYF.

This chain connects TRBV6-2 or TRBV6-3 to TRBJ2-2, with 8 bases matching TRBD2. Germline loops: CDR1 MNHEY, CDR2 SVGEGT. After removal of 3 bases from V and 5 bases from J, the junction contained 14 bases not matched to a gene. The CDR3 is made up of 18 amino acids. Written as DNA, the CDR3 is TGTGCCAGCAGTTATATGAACCTGAGGGCGGGAGGAACCGGGGAGCTGTTTTTT. Encoded protein: CASSYMNLRAGGTGELFF.

This clone showed up just a few times. CDR3 in DNA: TGTGCCAGCAGCCCCCAGACTAGCGGGCCTTACAATGAGCAGTTCTTC. It encodes CASSPQTSGPYNEQFF. The V and J genes are TRBV2 and TRBJ2-1; 10 bases fit TRBD2. After removal of 6 bases from V and 4 bases from J, the junction contained 9 bases not matched to a gene. This CDR3 is 16 amino acids long. CDR1 is SNHLY and CDR2 is FYNNEI in the germline V gene.

The chain uses TRBV5-1 and TRBJ2-1; 11 bases line up with TRBD2. The CDR3 is 16 amino acids. Trimming removed 6 bases from V and 0 bases from J; junction bases left unmatched: 5. The germline gives CDR1 SGHRS, CDR2 YFSETQ. The CDR3 is CASTLLAGASYNEQFF. CDR3 nucleotides: TGCGCCAGCACCTTACTAGCGGGAGCCTCCTACAATGAGCAGTTCTTC.

The chain carries TRBV28 and TRBJ2-2; 9 nucleotides align to TRBD2. The CDR3 is 12 amino acids. Germline V gene data show CDR1 as MDHEN and CDR2 as SYDVKM. In DNA form, the CDR3 reads TGTGCGACTAGCGGAAACACCGGGGAGCTGTTTTTT. It encodes CATSGNTGELFF.

V usage is TRBV12-3 or TRBV12-4 and J usage is TRBJ1-1; D gene uncertain. This CDR3 is built from 13 residues. The germline V and J ends were trimmed by 3 bases and 5 bases, with 10 bases remaining between them. The CDR3 loop is CASSFLSGTEAFF. CDR3 nucleotides: TGTGCCAGCAGTTTTTTATCGGGGACTGAAGCTTTCTTT.

V and J are TRBV18 and TRBJ2-5, with D perhaps matching TRBD1 (7 bases). Looked up from germline, CDR1 is KGHSH and CDR2 is LQKENI. Trimming removed 8 bases at V and 5 bases at J, with 15 bases between. CDR3 length: 13 amino acids. CDR3 sequence (DNA): TGTGCCAGCGACTCCCAGGGGGGCGAGACCCAGTACTTC. Translating gives CASDSQGGETQYF. Based on the CDR3 plus reference TRBV18 and TRBJ2-5, the full variable domain is NAGVMQNPRHLVRRRGQEARLRCSPMKGHSHVYWYRQLPEEGLKFMVYLQKENIIDESGMPKERFSAEFPKEGPSILRIQQVVRGDSAAYFCASDSQGGETQYFGPGTRLLVL.

The rearrangement joins TRBV28 to TRBJ2-3; 7 nucleotides align to TRBD2. CDR1 and CDR2 from the germline V gene are MDHEN and SYDVKM. V was clipped by 6 bases and J by 4 bases; unmatched bases: 13. CDR3 length equals 16 residues. CDR3 amino acids: CASSPARVAGPDTQYF. The CDR3 DNA follows: TGTGCCAGCAGCCCAGCCCGAGTAGCGGGCCCAGATACGCAGTATTTT.

Points on this clone: Germline is not matched at one junction end, which may reflect a read error. J is TRBJ2-5 and V is TRBV7-7; no reliable D call. CDR1 and CDR2 from the germline V gene are SSHAT and FNYEAQ (reference sequence). The CDR3 spans 13 residues. The CDR3 nucleotides read TGTGCTAGCAGCTTACGGTATAAAGAGACCCAGTACTTC. Its translation: CASSLRYKETQYF.

The CDR3 reads CASSEQGRGGNEKLFF. In DNA, the CDR3 is TGTGCCAGTAGTGAACAGGGGCGAGGAGGTAATGAAAAACTGTTTTTT. The chain recombines TRBV19 with TRBJ1-4; 7 bases match TRBD1. The V gene's germline CDR1 is LNHDA and CDR2 SQIVND (reference sequence). Germline trimming cut 5 bases from V and 4 bases from J; bases unmatched to any gene: 10. This CDR3 comprises 16 residues.

In nucleotides, the CDR3 is TGTGCCACCAGCAGGCAAGCGGGGAGCTCCTACAATGAGCAGTTCTTC. This sequence encodes CATSRQAGSSYNEQFF. V is TRBV15 and J is TRBJ2-1, with 7 bases that match TRBD2. J was trimmed by 0 bases and V by 3 bases; bases with no gene match: 5. The CDR3 has 16 amino acids. Germline V lookup: CDR1 LNHNV, CDR2 YYDKDF (reference sequence). The full variable domain, completed using reference TRBV15 and TRBJ2-1, is DAMVIQNPRYQVTQFGKPVTLSCSQTLNHNVMYWYQQKSSQAPKLLFHYYDKDFNNEADTPDNFQSRRPNTSFCFLDIRSPGLGDTAMYLCATSRQAGSSYNEQFFGPGTRLTVL.

The J gene is TRBJ1-3, the V gene TRBV11-2; a possible D gene is TRBD1 (5 bases). V was clipped by 4 bases and J by 4 bases, with 14 bases between them. Germline CDR1 is SGHAT and CDR2 is FQNNGV. The CDR3 spans 15 residues. The CDR3 here is CASSYYVGEGNTIYF. CDR3 sequence (DNA): TGTGCCAGCAGCTATTATGTAGGGGAAGGAAACACCATATATTTT.

V gene TRBV18 combines with J gene TRBJ1-1; 9 bases line up with TRBD1. V shed 5 bases and J 2 bases; nucleotides not matched to a gene: 9. This CDR3 has 16 residues. Germline-derived CDR1 and CDR2 are KGHSH and LQKENI. The CDR3 protein is CASSLGQGKINTEAFF. In DNA, the CDR3 is TGTGCCAGCTCATTAGGACAGGGGAAAATAAACACTGAAGCTTTCTTT.

This chain links TRBV5-4 with TRBJ2-3, with 8 bases identical to TRBD2. This CDR3 contains 15 residues. Trimming cost V 0 bases and J 3 bases; bases outside gene matches: 3. CDR1 is SGHNT and CDR2 is YYREEE in the germline V gene (reference sequence). This CDR3 is CASSLDSGVTDTQYF. The CDR3 DNA follows: TGTGCCAGCAGCTTGGATAGCGGGGTAACAGATACGCAGTATTTT. Full variable domain (outside the CDR3, taken from reference TRBV5-4 and TRBJ2-3): ETGVTQSPTHLIKTRGQQVTLRCSSQSGHNTVSWYQQALGQGPQFIFQYYREEENGRGNFPPRFSGLQFPNYSSELNVNALELDDSALYLCASSLDSGVTDTQYFGPGTRLTVL.

The V call is TRBV5-1, the J call TRBJ1-5; the D gene is possibly TRBD1 (6 bases). Germline assignment: CDR1 SGHRS and CDR2 YFSETQ. The length of the CDR3 is 15 residues. Trimming removed 4 bases from V and 3 bases from J, with 14 bases in between. This CDR3 reads CASSPGVGNNQPQHF. In DNA form, the CDR3 reads TGCGCCAGCAGCCCAGGGGTGGGTAACAATCAGCCCCAGCATTTT.

This chain joins TRBV6-6 and TRBJ2-7; 7 bases match TRBD1. Germline V lookup: CDR1 MNHNY, CDR2 SVGAGI (reference sequence). There are 12 residues in the CDR3. The trim removed 6 bases at V and 3 bases at J, leaving 2 bases unmatched. CDR3 nucleotide sequence: TGTGCCAGCAGGCAGGGGGACTACGAGCAGTACTTC. This translates into CASRQGDYEQYF.

The chain links TRBV28 to TRBJ2-5; 12 nucleotides line up with TRBD2. The CDR3 spans 16 residues. Germline V CDR1 and CDR2: MDHEN, SYDVKM. After removal of 2 bases from V and 2 bases from J, the junction contained 3 bases not matched to a gene. This CDR3 reads CASSLASGRVQETQYF. Written as DNA, the CDR3 is TGTGCCAGCAGTTTAGCTAGCGGGAGGGTACAAGAGACCCAGTACTTC.

V and J are TRBV15 and TRBJ1-6; D perhaps matches TRBD1 (5 bases). Trimming removed 0 bases at V and 8 bases at J, with 8 bases between. The CDR3 is made up of 14 amino acids. Germline CDR1 LNHNV, CDR2 YYDKDF (reference sequence). CDR3 protein: CATSREGDYSPLHF. The CDR3 nucleotides read TGTGCCACCAGCAGAGAAGGGGATTATTCACCCCTCCACTTT. Looking up the rest from reference TRBV15 and TRBJ1-6 gives the full variable domain: DAMVIQNPRYQVTQFGKPVTLSCSQTLNHNVMYWYQQKSSQAPKLLFHYYDKDFNNEADTPDNFQSRRPNTSFCFLDIRSPGLGDTAMYLCATSREGDYSPLHFGNGTRLTVT.